These 17 T cell receptor beta chains share one sample of origin, sequenced in a study of blood T cell repertoires in COVID-19. Sequencing was performed with immunoSEQ multiplex PCR; in TCRdb, only in-frame clones are kept and a portion is missing. This sample carries about 270,000 clones, roughly 84% of them seen once, and the ten largest clones take around 3.2%. The sequencing sample was made of peripheral blood. These receptors all stem from a woman under 30 with acute or convalescent COVID-19.

The J gene is TRBJ2-3, the V gene TRBV5-4; 9 nucleotides agree with TRBD2. Germline V gives CDR1 SGHNT, CDR2 YYREEE (reference sequence). The CDR3 has 15 residues. Trimming cost V 2 bases and J 4 bases; bases outside gene matches: 5. CDR3 region: CASSFRAGGADTQYF. The CDR3 nucleotides are TGTGCCAGCAGCTTCCGGGCGGGAGGGGCAGATACGCAGTATTTT.

The chain carries TRBV4-3 and TRBJ2-3, with TRBD1 as a possible D gene (6 bases). The CDR3 is 16 amino acids. Trimming took off 0 bases at V and 2 bases at J, with 12 bases between the two ends. Germline V gene lookup returns CDR1 LGHNA and CDR2 YSLEER. The DNA for the CDR3 is TGCGCCAGCAGCCAAGAACCCAGGGGCCACACAGATACGCAGTATTTT. Translation gives CASSQEPRGHTDTQYF.

The chain is built from TRBV30 and TRBJ1-1; D remains ambiguous. The CDR3 runs 15 residues. V was shortened by 3 bases and J by 5 bases, with 19 bases between the two germline ends. Germline CDR1 reads GTSNPN; CDR2 reads SVGIG (reference sequence). The CDR3 nucleotides are TGTGCCTGGAGCCTAGTCAGAAACGGAGGGACTGAAGCTTTCTTT. Translation: CAWSLVRNGGTEAFF.

The chain combines TRBV30 with TRBJ2-1, with a possible D match to TRBD2 (6 bases). The V end was cut by 2 bases, the J end by 6 bases, with 20 bases between. This CDR3 has 16 amino acids. Germline values: CDR1 GTSNPN, CDR2 SVGIG (reference sequence). CDR3 nucleotides: TGTGCCTGGAGTCAACCGGGACTTAGGGTCTTCAATGAGCAGTTCTTC. Translation: CAWSQPGLRVFNEQFF.

This sequence joins TRBV9 and TRBJ2-2; a possible D gene is TRBD2 (5 bases). Trimming shortened V by 0 bases and J by 9 bases, and 18 bases separated the two germline ends. The CDR3 has 16 amino acids. Germline values: CDR1 SGDLS, CDR2 YYNGEE. The CDR3 nucleotides read TGTGCCAGCAGCGTAGGTCGAGGCGGGCACCGATGGGAGCTGTTTTTT. Encoded protein: CASSVGRGGHRWELFF.

This chain joins TRBV10-3 and TRBJ1-5, with 7 bases identical to TRBD1. This CDR3 is built from 16 residues. Germline V gene data show CDR1 as ENHRY and CDR2 as SYGVKD. V was pared by 10 bases and J by 6 bases, with 18 bases of the junction left unmatched. The CDR3 loop is CATMAGKGGVGQPQHF. The CDR3 DNA is TGTGCCACCATGGCTGGAAAAGGGGGCGTGGGTCAGCCCCAGCATTTT.

The chain recombines TRBV6-6 with TRBJ2-2; possibly TRBD1 for D (6 bases). CDR1 and CDR2 from the germline V gene are MNHNY and SVGAGI (reference sequence). The length of the CDR3 is 14 residues. V was trimmed by 8 bases and J by 0 bases, leaving 10 bases between them. The CDR3 sequence: CASGDISNTGELFF. Written as DNA, the CDR3 is TGTGCCAGCGGGGACATTTCGAACACCGGGGAGCTGTTTTTT.

The V call is TRBV13, the J call TRBJ1-1; no definite D call. CDR3 length: 13 amino acids. Deletions cut 3 bases from V and 4 bases from J, with 9 bases between. Germline V lookup: CDR1 PRHDT, CDR2 FYEKMQ (reference sequence). As DNA, the CDR3 is TGTGCCAGCAGCTTGTTTCAGGCCACTGAAGCTTTCTTT. Protein product: CASSLFQATEAFF.

The chain employs TRBV2 and TRBJ2-1; weak D call: TRBD2 (6 bases). The germline V gene has CDR1 SNHLY and CDR2 FYNNEI. Trimming took off 6 bases at V and 2 bases at J, with 26 bases between the two ends. There are 19 residues in the CDR3. CDR3 nucleotides: TGTGCCAGCAGAGCCCCAGCGATACGGGAGACACCTCCCTACAATGAGCAGTTCTTC. Translating it yields CASRAPAIRETPPYNEQFF.

The rearrangement joins TRBV7-9 to TRBJ1-1; the D gene is possibly TRBD1 (5 bases). Germline V lookup: CDR1 SEHNR, CDR2 FQNEAQ (reference sequence). The V gene lost 5 bases and the J gene lost 1 base, with 17 bases spanning the gap. This CDR3 has 16 amino acids. For the CDR3, the DNA is TGTGCCAGCAGCCCCGGGCCAGGGAGGGCGAACACTGAAGCTTTCTTT. It encodes CASSPGPGRANTEAFF.

V is TRBV10-3 and J is TRBJ2-1; TRBD2 is a possible D gene (6 bases). This CDR3 region has 15 residues. V was shortened by 3 bases and J by 0 bases, with 9 bases between the two germline ends. Germline V gene lookup returns CDR1 ENHRY and CDR2 SYGVKD. The CDR3 is CAISERESSYNEQFF. The CDR3 DNA reads TGTGCCATCAGTGAACGGGAGAGCTCCTACAATGAGCAGTTCTTC.

The chain carries TRBV4-3 and TRBJ1-4; D is unresolved. The germline CDR1 and CDR2 sequences are LGHNA and YSLEER. The CDR3 loop spans 13 amino acids. The V end lost 0 bases, the J end lost 8 bases, and 7 bases lay between the germline ends. The CDR3 loop is CASSQEWQEKLFF. Written as DNA, the CDR3 is TGCGCCAGCAGCCAAGAGTGGCAGGAAAAACTGTTTTTT.

This clone has at least ten counts. This chain joins TRBV19 and TRBJ1-5, with 8 positions matching TRBD1. V lost 6 bases and J lost 3; bases outside the gene matches: 13. The CDR3 is 17 residues long. The germline gives CDR1 LNHDA, CDR2 SQIVND (reference sequence). The CDR3 protein is CASRPGQGTAYNQPQHF. In nucleotides, the CDR3 is TGTGCCAGTAGGCCCGGACAGGGAACCGCTTACAATCAGCCCCAGCATTTT.

The gene calls are TRBV5-1 and TRBJ1-4; 9 bases are a match to TRBD1. Losses at the gene ends were 3 bases for V and 4 bases for J; bases not matched to a gene: 1. CDR1 and CDR2 from the germline V gene are SGHRS and YFSETQ. The CDR3 is 14 amino acids. CDR3 protein: CASSSGQGNEKLFF. In DNA form, the CDR3 reads TGCGCCAGCAGCTCGGGACAGGGTAATGAAAAACTGTTTTTT.

The chain recombines TRBV6-2 or TRBV6-3 with TRBJ2-7; possibly TRBD2 for D (6 bases). Per germline, CDR1 MNHEY and CDR2 SVGEGT. Trimming removed 6 bases from V and 7 bases from J, with 13 bases in between. CDR3 length: 12 amino acids. The CDR3 loop is CASRYPGGEQYF. The DNA for the CDR3 is TGTGCCAGCAGATACCCCGGGGGTGAGCAGTACTTC.

V usage is TRBV20-1 and J usage is TRBJ1-1; D ambiguous. Trimming stripped 3 bases from V and 1 base from J, with 12 bases between. Germline V gene lookup returns CDR1 DFQATT and CDR2 SNEGSKA (reference sequence). CDR3 length: 14 amino acids. The CDR3 sequence is CSASVPVRNTEAFF. For the CDR3, the DNA is TGCAGTGCTAGTGTTCCAGTCCGGAACACTGAAGCTTTCTTT.

This clone was recorded a few times. The chain links TRBV24-1 to TRBJ1-3, with D possibly being TRBD1 (6 bases). Trimming removed 10 bases at V and 4 bases at J, with 25 bases between. CDR1 and CDR2 (germline): KGHDR, SFDVKD. The CDR3 totals 17 residues. The CDR3 sequence is CATTDRFLHPDGNTIYF. The CDR3 region has the DNA TGTGCCACGACTGACAGGTTCCTCCACCCTGACGGAAACACCATATATTTT.